This is a list of T cell receptor beta chains from one sample in a study of T-cell memory formation after mild COVID-19. TCRdb re-analysed the 5' RACE reads in MiXCR, keeping a single row per CDR3 protein. The sample records 130,000 to 150,000 distinct CDR3 sequences, about 19% being singletons. The source material was PBMCs or a T cell subset sorted from them (not recorded which). All receptors come from an adult woman who had mild COVID-19 (a few samples of this study predate the infection). Cell type and time point are not known. CDR3s include the opening cysteine and the closing phenylalanine or tryptophan. D genes are given only for firm matches. Some rows have no size entry. The others give once, few or many, or a class for an expanded clone.

d_call: NA
clone_size: NA
v_call: TRBV30
j_call: TRBJ2-1
cdr3_aa: CAWNWRDEQFF
cdr3_nt: TGTGCCTGGAATTGGCGGGATGAGCAGTTCTTC

d_call: NA
clone_size: few
v_call: TRBV18
j_call: TRBJ1-2
cdr3_aa: CASSPPTGGLGYTF
cdr3_nt: TGTGCCAGCTCACCACCGACGGGGGGTCTTGGCTACACCTTC

d_call: NA
clone_size: NA
v_call: TRBV4-2
j_call: TRBJ2-7
cdr3_aa: CASSQDIRPTYEQYF
cdr3_nt: TGTGCCAGCAGCCAAGATATTAGGCCCACCTACGAGCAGTACTTC

d_call: TRBD2
clone_size: many
v_call: TRBV5-1
j_call: TRBJ2-5
cdr3_aa: CASSTRTSGSSETQYF
cdr3_nt: TGCGCCAGCAGCACCAGGACTAGCGGGAGTTCAGAGACCCAGTACTTC

d_call: NA
clone_size: NA
v_call: TRBV5-1
j_call: TRBJ2-7
cdr3_aa: CASSLASGHYEQYF
cdr3_nt: TGCGCCAGCAGCTTGGCTTCAGGGCACTACGAGCAGTACTTC

d_call: TRBD1
clone_size: few
v_call: TRBV12-3/TRBV12-4
j_call: TRBJ1-2
cdr3_aa: CASSSHSGRDRVNYGYTF
cdr3_nt: TGTGCCAGCAGTTCCCATAGTGGGAGGGACAGGGTTAACTATGGCTACACCTTC

d_call: TRBD2
clone_size: NA
v_call: TRBV29-1
j_call: TRBJ2-1
cdr3_aa: CSAAVAGLSYNEQFF
cdr3_nt: TGCAGCGCCGCCGTAGCGGGACTTTCCTACAATGAGCAGTTCTTC

d_call: NA
clone_size: NA
v_call: TRBV5-5
j_call: TRBJ2-1
cdr3_aa: CASRDTRSRSYNEQFF
cdr3_nt: TGTGCCAGCCGGGACACAAGATCCCGCTCCTACAATGAGCAGTTCTTC

d_call: NA
clone_size: few
v_call: TRBV11-1
j_call: TRBJ2-1
cdr3_aa: CASSSLANEQFF
cdr3_nt: TGTGCCAGCAGCTCACTAGCAAATGAGCAGTTCTTC

d_call: NA
clone_size: many
v_call: TRBV7-9
j_call: TRBJ2-5
cdr3_aa: CASSSSQETQYF
cdr3_nt: TGCGCCAGCAGCTCCAGCCAAGAGACCCAGTACTTC

d_call: NA
clone_size: NA
v_call: TRBV24-1
j_call: TRBJ1-2
cdr3_aa: CATKDPGSSYGYTF
cdr3_nt: TGTGCCACCAAAGACCCGGGCAGCTCATATGGCTACACCTTC

d_call: NA
clone_size: few
v_call: TRBV24-1
j_call: TRBJ2-2
cdr3_aa: CATSGVRGNTGELFF
cdr3_nt: TGTGCCACCAGTGGGGTCAGGGGAAACACCGGGGAGCTGTTTTTT

d_call: NA
clone_size: few
v_call: TRBV20-1
j_call: TRBJ2-7
cdr3_aa: CSARAPGTPLYEQYF
cdr3_nt: TGCAGTGCTAGAGCCCCCGGGACACCTCTCTACGAGCAGTACTTC

d_call: NA
clone_size: few
v_call: TRBV3-1
j_call: TRBJ1-6
cdr3_aa: CASSQGAGNSPLHF
cdr3_nt: TGTGCCAGCAGCCAGGGGGCGGGAAATTCACCCCTCCACTTT

d_call: NA
clone_size: NA
v_call: TRBV3-1
j_call: TRBJ2-1
cdr3_aa: CASSQDWGTYNEQFF
cdr3_nt: TGTGCCAGCAGCCAAGATTGGGGGACCTACAATGAGCAGTTCTTC

d_call: NA
clone_size: NA
v_call: TRBV7-2
j_call: TRBJ1-2
cdr3_aa: CASSLVLAGANYGYTF
cdr3_nt: TGTGCCAGCAGCTTGGTATTGGCCGGAGCTAACTATGGCTACACCTTC